This note documents a single T cell receptor beta chain sequence. What it recognizes is unknown. This record belongs to a study of cytomegalovirus exposure and HLA in healthy donors. Study-level background: Drawn from HLA-typed donors, tens of millions of unique TCRs were held in an early data release. Study findings and constraints: According to reports, the classifier identified cytomegalovirus status with high specificity and sensitivity. In a later analysis, specific HLA alleles were associated with under 20,000 TCR beta sequences at a 0.05 false discovery rate.

CDR1 and CDR2 from the germline V gene are KGHSH and LQKENI. The CDR3 length is 16 residues. Between the trimmed V and J ends, which lost 2 bases and 1 base, there was a span of 15 bases. The primer mix had 60 Vbeta and 13 Jbeta primers. Per the authors' pipeline: A later analysis tallied 80 million or so unique TCR beta chains, approximately 10 million of them shared. Assay: immunoSEQ multiplex PCR; the TCRdb copy retains only in-frame clones and omits some. Clone size and the V and J calls come from that table; the DNA yielded D and trimming. The table includes around 190,000 clones, 85% detected once.

This TCR was recovered from a woman aged 45 to 65 in good health and CMV-seronegative. Sequenced material: PBMCs. The chain links TRBV18 to TRBJ2-7, with D possibly matching TRBD2 (6 bases). DNA of the CDR3: TGTGCCAGCTCACCAGTCGGAACGGGAGTGTCCTACGAGCAGTACTTC. Protein product: CASSPVGTGVSYEQYF.